Sequencing of this T cell receptor (beta chain) was carried out in a study of blood T cell repertoires in COVID-19. For the study at large: The samples span acute and convalescent COVID-19 from the United States, Italy and Spain. The cDNA or gDNA used as material had been derived from T cells, B-cell-depleted T cells, or PBMCs.

Authors' methods: Estimation of nucleated cell counts was performed using reference gene primer amplification. Method: immunoSEQ multiplex PCR; TCRdb's copy keeps in-frame clones and lacks some. V, J and clone size reflect that table, while D and trimming were determined from the DNA. Seen here are roughly 220,000 clones, around 84% observed once, and the top ten hold 15% to 20%. The V and J ends lost 2 bases and 6 bases respectively, with 21 bases between them. This CDR3 region has 18 residues. From germline, CDR1 is SGHRS and CDR2 YFSETQ. The genes are TRBV5-1 and TRBJ1-6, with TRBD1 as a possible D gene (6 bases). Sample: peripheral blood. The source is a man aged 30 to 39 with active or convalescent COVID-19. The CDR3 here is CASSFVQGRIGRNSPLHF. DNA of the CDR3: TGCGCCAGCAGCTTTGTGCAGGGGCGGATTGGGCGTAATTCACCCCTCCACTTT.